This T cell receptor beta chain is drawn from a study of shared clonotypes between healthy human individuals (dated by TCRdb to 2020 to 2021). Some background on the complete study: A few men and two women, aged 18 to 49 years, made up the cohort. For each donor, three plates each were used for CD4 naive and CD4 memory, two plates were used for CD8 naive, and one plate was used for CD8 memory. To estimate repertoire size and how much clonotype sharing occurs between individuals, the study deeply sequenced the blood TCR repertoires of five or six healthy adults. To increase sequencing depth and limit assay-specific biases, TCR repertoire library preparation and sequencing were carried out by different laboratories using diverse techniques. Per donor, leukapheresis produced somewhere between about 0.94 and 9 billion PBMCs.

Using the deep immunoSEQ assay, multiplex PCR amplified TCR CDR3 regions from genomic DNA. For each cell subset, the extracted genomic DNA was distributed evenly across all wells of several immunoSEQ 96-well plates, and each plate served as one replicate. For sorted subsets, around 0.2 ug of genomic DNA, equivalent to 25,000 to 35,000 T cell genomes, went into each replicate PCR. The purified libraries were quantified using a Qubit 3.0 fluorometer, sized with a Bioanalyzer 2100, and then quantified again using the KAPA Library Quantification kit. A separate single-read 150-cycle Illumina NextSeq 550 flow cell was used to sequence each immunoSEQ 96-well plate. In the authors' own workflow: The immunoSEQ output contained only junctional sequences without quality scores, so filtering could not match that applied to full-length reads. Sequences were annotated with PyIR, a Python wrapper for IgBLAST v1.9, using IMGT germline references to assign V/J genes and CDR3. Reads with weak V/J assignments (E-value above 1e-6), missing CDR3, stop codons, out-of-frame junctions, or ambiguous translated residues were removed. A V3J clonotype was defined by an identical inferred V gene, J gene, and CDR3 amino acid sequence. To compute the percentage overlap between repertoires, the number of shared unique clonotypes was divided by the size of the smaller repertoire. Three approaches were used to assess repertoire richness: RTK rarefaction, the Chao1 estimator, and Recon v2.1 estimates of unobserved clonotypes. Generation probabilities for all TCRbeta clonotypes obtained by the gDNA method from a handful of donors were computed using OLGA. The table comes from immuneACCESS by way of TCRdb, which keeps in-frame sequences with V and J called. Part of the clones is missing from these tables; in studies checked, under half for an unresolved V gene and the rest for unknown reasons. The V and J calls and clone size come from that table; D and trimming were worked out from the DNA. Counted in this sample were 2 million to 2.5 million clones; 90% to 95% of them appeared once. The ten largest clones capture around 0.4% of the sample.

V is pruned by 2 bases and J by 0 bases, leaving 14 bases of the junction without a gene match. Via the germline V gene (reference sequence), CDR1 is SGHNT and CDR2 YYREEE. From the cysteine through the phenylalanine, the CDR3 covers 19 amino acids. The entry retains the CDR3 DNA only, 57 bases that are in frame from base 1. Donors were healthy HIV-negative adults with no recently reported acute infections or vaccinations. Every donor was a Caucasian adult living in Nashville, Tennessee, USA. Magnetic negative selection was used to enrich CD4+ T cells, after which naive cells were positively selected on CD45RA and the negative fraction became the memory subset. Blood was collected by leukapheresis, and PBMCs were isolated by Ficoll-Histopaque density gradient centrifugation and then cryopreserved in liquid nitrogen vapor phase. Analytical flow cytometry was used to check the purity and quantity of each magnetically sorted T cell population. Genomic DNA was isolated from each sorted fraction and quantified by UV absorbance on a Nanodrop 2000c.

A word on this clone: No cognate antigen has been identified for it. No much larger clone is present one base from it, and per-base qualities are unavailable.

Summary of the overall study and its limitations: Only blood was sampled, and tissue TCR repertoires likely differ from those in blood. The small number of donors limited the genetic and exposure-history diversity represented. Compared with non-shared clonotypes, clonotypes shared by all four sorted-subset donors had higher generation probabilities. Rarefaction of sorted-subset datasets indicated incomplete sequencing despite the large sequencing depth. Based on pairwise subsampling, the degree of clonotype sharing among donors was expected to be affected by sequencing depth. Naive subsets generally had larger estimated clonotype richness than memory subsets did. When a handful of donors were compared, the shared fraction of clonotypes was about 5.5% for naive CD4, about 4% for naive CD8, roughly 2.5% for memory CD4, and 0.35% to 0.4% for memory CD8.

Rearrangement joined TRBV5-4 to TRBJ2-3, with 8 bases in between that match TRBD2. The clonotype originates from a man between 18 and 35 years old in good health. Some clones in this sample may be carry-over from other donors' samples. Sequencing was performed on naive CD4+ T cells from PBMCs. The sample's cell subset or site label is to be understood as: CD45RA+ positively selected. The CDR3 region reads CASSFDRRTSMTSTDTQYF. The DNA sequence is as follows: TGTGCCAGCAGCTTCGACCGACGGACTAGCATGACAAGCACAGATACGCAGTATTTT.